The 9 T cell receptor beta chains listed next were all sequenced from one sample in a study of early T cells in non-severe SARS-CoV-2 infection. From the 5' RACE reads, TCRdb called clonotypes with MiXCR, one entry per CDR3 protein. The sample contains 25,000 to 35,000 distinct CDR3 sequences, 3.9% of which appear only once. The specimen sequenced was whole blood. The receptors derive from an adult who was a healthcare worker with PCR-confirmed SARS-CoV-2 infection or an uninfected control (not recorded which).

The table lists this clonotype with many counts. This rearrangement joins TRBV6-4 to TRBJ1-2; TRBD1 might be the D (5 bases). Trimming took 5 bases from V and 2 from J, leaving 9 bases between them. CDR1 and CDR2 from the germline V gene are MRHNA and SNTAGT. The length of the CDR3 is 13 residues. The CDR3 DNA is TGTGCCAGCAGTAACGGGGGAAACTATGGCTACACCTTC. Translating it yields CASSNGGNYGYTF.

This clonotype has ten or more counts. The chain links TRBV28 to TRBJ2-5, with 8 bases that match TRBD2. Germline assignment: CDR1 MDHEN and CDR2 SYDVKM. The V gene end was trimmed by 6 bases and the J gene end by 5 bases; junction bases not matched to a gene: 14. This CDR3 spans 16 amino acids. The CDR3 sequence: CASSPIRAGGSETQYF. The CDR3 DNA reads as TGTGCCAGCAGCCCCATAAGGGCGGGAGGAAGTGAGACCCAGTACTTC. The full variable domain, completed using reference TRBV28 and TRBJ2-5, is DVKVTQSSRYLVKRTGEKVFLECVQDMDHENMFWYRQDPGLGLRLIYFSYDVKMKEKGDIPEGYSVSREKKERFSLILESASTNQTSMYLCASSPIRAGGSETQYFGPGTRLLVL.

The sample holds many counts of this clonotype. The gene calls are TRBV5-1 and TRBJ2-7, with TRBD2 identical over 13 bases. This CDR3 has 18 amino acids. CDR1 SGHRS and CDR2 YFSETQ come from the germline V gene. V shed 1 base, J shed 4 bases, and the junction held 11 bases outside the gene matches. The CDR3 DNA reads TGCGCCAGCAGCTTGTGGACTAGCGGGAGCGCCGGAGTATACGAGCAGTACTTC. Its translation: CASSLWTSGSAGVYEQYF.

At least ten counts were recorded for this clonotype. The chain employs TRBV19 and TRBJ2-3; D could derive from TRBD1 or TRBD2 (5 bases each). In germline, CDR1 is LNHDA, CDR2 SQIVND (reference sequence). This CDR3 region has 14 residues. Trimming took 4 bases from V and 4 from J, leaving 12 bases between them. The CDR3 loop is CASSSAGSADTQYF. The CDR3 coding sequence is TGTGCCAGTAGTAGTGCAGGGAGCGCAGATACGCAGTATTTT.

The table lists this clonotype with a few counts. The chain employs TRBV24-1 and TRBJ2-7; D is undetermined. Trimming took off 6 bases at V and 2 bases at J, with 7 bases between the two ends. The CDR3 extends over 12 amino acids. Germline loops: CDR1 KGHDR, CDR2 SFDVKD. The chain's CDR3 is CATSTGTYEQYF. The CDR3 bases are TGTGCCACCAGTACCGGTACCTACGAGCAGTACTTC.

This clonotype has ten or more counts. This chain links TRBV5-1 with TRBJ2-1; the D is unclear. Trimming removed 0 bases at V and 4 bases at J, with 5 bases between. This CDR3 region has 13 residues. The germline V gene has CDR1 SGHRS and CDR2 YFSETQ. The CDR3, as DNA: TGCGCCAGCAGCTTGGGAGCTTACAATGAGCAGTTCTTC. Translating it yields CASSLGAYNEQFF. Drawing the rest from reference TRBV5-1 and TRBJ2-1, the complete variable domain is KAGVTQTPRYLIKTRGQQVTLSCSPISGHRSVSWYQQTPGQGLQFLFEYFSETQRNKGNFPGRFSGRQFSNSRSEMNVSTLELGDSALYLCASSLGAYNEQFFGPGTRLTVL.

The sample holds many counts of this clonotype. This sequence joins TRBV4-2 and TRBJ2-7; D is ambiguous. The V gene's germline CDR1 is LGHNA and CDR2 YNFKEQ. Trimming removed 2 bases at V and 7 bases at J, with 18 bases between. There are 15 residues in the CDR3. The CDR3 coding sequence is TGTGCCAGCAGCCAAAACCCCCTGGGGTTAGGGGAGCAGTACTTC. Protein: CASSQNPLGLGEQYF.

This clonotype was seen repeatedly, ten times or more. J is TRBJ1-2 and V is TRBV6-6, with 9 bases that match TRBD1. The trim removed 6 bases at V and 8 bases at J, leaving 13 bases unmatched. The CDR3 loop spans 15 amino acids. From germline, CDR1 is MNHNY and CDR2 SVGAGI (reference sequence). CDR3 DNA sequence: TGTGCCAGCAGATTCCTCTTACAGGGGGCTGGCGGCTACACCTTC. Translation gives CASRFLLQGAGGYTF.

Many counts were recorded for this clonotype. J is TRBJ1-1 and V is TRBV18, with D perhaps matching TRBD1 (6 bases). CDR1 and CDR2 from the germline V gene are KGHSH and LQKENI. V dropped 0 bases and J dropped 1 base, with 9 bases sitting between them. The CDR3 sequence is 15 residues long. Here the CDR3 reads CASSPPGTQNTEAFF. CDR3 coding DNA: TGTGCCAGCTCACCACCCGGGACACAGAACACTGAAGCTTTCTTT.